A selection of T cell receptor beta chains follows, all from one sample in a study of monozygotic twins with inflammatory bowel disease. For each CDR3 protein, TCRdb gives one entry from its re-call of the 5' RACE reads, without DNA. Its listing shows some 440,000 distinct CDR3 sequences. Sequences were obtained from blood. The source is a human donor with ulcerative colitis or Crohn's disease, or a healthy co-twin of an affected twin (not recorded which). Both conserved end residues are part of each CDR3.

V gene: TRBV6-1
J gene: TRBJ1-1
CDR3 protein: CASSPWGQMNTEAFF

V gene: TRBV27
J gene: TRBJ2-4
CDR3 protein: CASSRGGNKNIQYF

V gene: TRBV14
J gene: TRBJ1-3
CDR3 protein: CASSQGVLGNTIYF

V gene: TRBV7-3
J gene: TRBJ2-1
CDR3 protein: CASSLNPTGSRHEQFF

V gene: TRBV29-1
J gene: TRBJ2-2
CDR3 protein: CSVVHKDTGELFF

V gene: TRBV13
J gene: TRBJ2-6
CDR3 protein: CASSRRVSGANVLTF

V gene: TRBV19
J gene: TRBJ1-4
CDR3 protein: CACQSMGGEKLFF

V gene: TRBV3-1
J gene: TRBJ2-5
CDR3 protein: CASSPPWPSETQYF

V gene: TRBV5-6
J gene: TRBJ2-1
CDR3 protein: CASSSDRPYNEQFF

V gene: TRBV14
J gene: TRBJ2-7
CDR3 protein: CASSQGGSSEQYF

V gene: TRBV7-2
J gene: TRBJ1-3
CDR3 protein: CASSLAGTTGNTIYF

V gene: TRBV20-1
J gene: TRBJ2-7
CDR3 protein: CSARGGSGNEQYF

V gene: TRBV29-1
J gene: TRBJ2-7
CDR3 protein: CSVVGAGGYHEQYF

V gene: TRBV28
J gene: TRBJ2-7
CDR3 protein: CASSGKQTYEQYF

V gene: TRBV5-5
J gene: TRBJ2-7
CDR3 protein: CASSGGGNHEQYF

V gene: TRBV27
J gene: TRBJ1-2
CDR3 protein: CASRRTGGEGYTF

V gene: TRBV11-2
J gene: TRBJ2-3
CDR3 protein: CASSSLAGGLTDTQYF

V gene: TRBV4-1
J gene: TRBJ1-3
CDR3 protein: CASSFLMVSGNTIYF